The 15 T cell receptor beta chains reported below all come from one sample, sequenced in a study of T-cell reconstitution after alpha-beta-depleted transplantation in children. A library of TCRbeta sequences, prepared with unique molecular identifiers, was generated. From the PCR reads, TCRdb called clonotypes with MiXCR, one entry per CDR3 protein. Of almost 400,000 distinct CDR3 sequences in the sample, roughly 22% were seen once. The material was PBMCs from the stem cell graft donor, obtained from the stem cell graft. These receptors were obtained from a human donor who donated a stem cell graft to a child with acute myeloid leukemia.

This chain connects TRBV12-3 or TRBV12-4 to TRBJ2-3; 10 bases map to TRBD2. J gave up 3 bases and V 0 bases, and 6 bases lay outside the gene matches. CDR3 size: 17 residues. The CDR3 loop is CASSLASLAGATDTQYF. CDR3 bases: TGTGCCAGCAGTTTAGCTTCCCTAGCGGGAGCGACAGATACGCAGTATTTT.

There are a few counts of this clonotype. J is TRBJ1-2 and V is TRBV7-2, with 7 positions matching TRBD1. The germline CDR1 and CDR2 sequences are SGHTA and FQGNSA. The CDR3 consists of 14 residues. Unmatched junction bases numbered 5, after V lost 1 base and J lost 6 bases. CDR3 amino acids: CASSLGPTGDGYTF. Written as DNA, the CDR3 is TGTGCCAGCAGCTTAGGCCCCACAGGGGATGGCTACACCTTC.

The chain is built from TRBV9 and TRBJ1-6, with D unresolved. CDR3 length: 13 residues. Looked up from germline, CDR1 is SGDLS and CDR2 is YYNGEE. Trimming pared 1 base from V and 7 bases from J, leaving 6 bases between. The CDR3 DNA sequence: TGTGCCAGCAGCGTAAACTACAATTCACCCCTCCACTTT. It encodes CASSVNYNSPLHF.

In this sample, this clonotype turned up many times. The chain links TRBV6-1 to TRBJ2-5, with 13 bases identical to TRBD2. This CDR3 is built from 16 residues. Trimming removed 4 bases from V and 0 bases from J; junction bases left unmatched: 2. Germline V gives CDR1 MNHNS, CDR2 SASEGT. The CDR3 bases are TGTGCCAGCAGTGCCACTAGCGGGAGGGACCAAGAGACCCAGTACTTC. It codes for CASSATSGRDQETQYF.

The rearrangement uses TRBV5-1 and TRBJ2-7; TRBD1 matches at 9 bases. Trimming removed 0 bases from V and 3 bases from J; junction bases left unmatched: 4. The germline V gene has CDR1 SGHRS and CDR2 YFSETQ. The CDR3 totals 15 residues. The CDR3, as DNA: TGCGCCAGCAGCTTGGCCGGACAGGGGCTCTACGAGCAGTACTTC. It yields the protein CASSLAGQGLYEQYF.

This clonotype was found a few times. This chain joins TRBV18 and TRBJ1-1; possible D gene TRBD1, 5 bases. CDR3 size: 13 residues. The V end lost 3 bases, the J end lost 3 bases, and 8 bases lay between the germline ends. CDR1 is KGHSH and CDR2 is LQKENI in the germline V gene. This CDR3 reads CASSPGRDTEAFF. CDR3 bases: TGTGCCAGCTCACCGGGCAGGGACACTGAAGCTTTCTTT. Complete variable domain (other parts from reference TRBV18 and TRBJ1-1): NAGVMQNPRHLVRRRGQEARLRCSPMKGHSHVYWYRQLPEEGLKFMVYLQKENIIDESGMPKERFSAEFPKEGPSILRIQQVVRGDSAAYFCASSPGRDTEAFFGQGTRLTVV.

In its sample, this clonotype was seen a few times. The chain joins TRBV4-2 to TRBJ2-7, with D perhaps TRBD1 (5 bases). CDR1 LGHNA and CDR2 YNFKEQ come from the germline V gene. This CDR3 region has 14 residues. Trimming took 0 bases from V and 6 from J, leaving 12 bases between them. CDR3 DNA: TGTGCCAGCAGCCAAGAGGGCAGGGTTGTCGAGCAGTACTTC. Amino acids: CASSQEGRVVEQYF.

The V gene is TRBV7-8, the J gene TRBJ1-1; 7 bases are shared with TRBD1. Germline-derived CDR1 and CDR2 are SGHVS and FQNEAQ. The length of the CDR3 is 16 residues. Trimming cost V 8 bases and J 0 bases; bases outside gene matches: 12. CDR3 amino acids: CASARGLRDMNTEAFF. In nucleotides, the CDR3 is TGTGCCAGCGCGAGGGGGCTTAGGGACATGAACACTGAAGCTTTCTTT.

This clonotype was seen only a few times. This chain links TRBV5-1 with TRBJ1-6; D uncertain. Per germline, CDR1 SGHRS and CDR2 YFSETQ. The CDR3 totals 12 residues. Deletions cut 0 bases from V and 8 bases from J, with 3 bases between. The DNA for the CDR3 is TGCGCCAGCAGCTTGGCGGATTCACCCCTCCACTTT. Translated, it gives CASSLADSPLHF.

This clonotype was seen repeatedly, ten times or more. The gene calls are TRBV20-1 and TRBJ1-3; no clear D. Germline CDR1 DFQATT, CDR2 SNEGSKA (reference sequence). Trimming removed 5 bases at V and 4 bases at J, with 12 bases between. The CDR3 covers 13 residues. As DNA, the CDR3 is TGCAGTGCTTGGGATGGTTCCGGAAACACCATATATTTT. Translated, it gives CSAWDGSGNTIYF.

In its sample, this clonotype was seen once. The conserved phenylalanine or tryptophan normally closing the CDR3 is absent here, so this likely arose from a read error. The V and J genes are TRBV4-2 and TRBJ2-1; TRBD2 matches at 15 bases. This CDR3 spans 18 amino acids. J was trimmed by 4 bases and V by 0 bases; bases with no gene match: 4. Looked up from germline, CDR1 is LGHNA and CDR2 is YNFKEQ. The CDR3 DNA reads TGTGCCAGCAGCCAAGATGGACTAGCGGGAGGGTCATACAATGAGCAGTTCTAC. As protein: CASSQDGLAGGSYNEQFY.

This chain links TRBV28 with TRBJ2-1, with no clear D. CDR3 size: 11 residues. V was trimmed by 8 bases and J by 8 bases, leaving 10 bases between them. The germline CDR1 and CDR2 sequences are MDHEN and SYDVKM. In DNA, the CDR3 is TGTGCCAGCCGGGTTGGCGATGAGCAGTTCTTC. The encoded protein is CASRVGDEQFF.

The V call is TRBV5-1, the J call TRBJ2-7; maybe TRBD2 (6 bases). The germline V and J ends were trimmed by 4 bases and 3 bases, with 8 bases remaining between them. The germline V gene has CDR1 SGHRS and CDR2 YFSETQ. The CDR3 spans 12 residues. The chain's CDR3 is CASSRGVYEQYF. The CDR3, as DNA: TGCGCCAGCAGCCGCGGGGTCTACGAGCAGTACTTC.

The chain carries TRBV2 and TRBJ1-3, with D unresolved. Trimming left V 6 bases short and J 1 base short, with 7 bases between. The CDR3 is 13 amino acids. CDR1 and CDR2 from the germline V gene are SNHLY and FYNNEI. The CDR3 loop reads CASRGTSGNTIYF. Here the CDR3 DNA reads TGTGCCAGCAGGGGCACTTCTGGAAACACCATATATTTT.

As DNA, the CDR3 is TGTGCCAGCGGGGTCTGGGGGGCGACAGGGGCCAACGTCCTGACTTTC. Its translation: CASGVWGATGANVLTF. V usage is TRBV12-3 or TRBV12-4 and J usage is TRBJ2-6, with D perhaps TRBD1 or TRBD2 (6 bases each). The CDR3 runs to 16 residues. V lost 8 bases to trimming and J lost 4 bases, with 18 bases between them.